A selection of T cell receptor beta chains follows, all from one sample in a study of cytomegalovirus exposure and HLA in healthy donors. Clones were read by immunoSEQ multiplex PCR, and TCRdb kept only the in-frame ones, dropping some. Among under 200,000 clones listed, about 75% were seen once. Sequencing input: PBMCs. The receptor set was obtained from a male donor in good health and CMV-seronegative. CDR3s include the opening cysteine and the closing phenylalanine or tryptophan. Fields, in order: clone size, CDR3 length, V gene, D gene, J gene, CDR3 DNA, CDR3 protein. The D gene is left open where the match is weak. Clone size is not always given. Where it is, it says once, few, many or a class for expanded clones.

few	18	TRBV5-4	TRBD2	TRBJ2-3	TGTGCCAGCAGCCCGATTCTTACTAGCGGGAGTCTAACAGATACGCAGTATTTT	CASSPILTSGSLTDTQYF
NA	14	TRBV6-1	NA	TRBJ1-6	TGTGCCAGCAGTGAAGGAGGGAGGGGCTCACCCCTCCACTTT	CASSEGGRGSPLHF
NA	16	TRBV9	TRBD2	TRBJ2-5	TGTGCCAGCAGCGTAGGACTAGCGGGAGGGCAAGAGACCCAGTACTTC	CASSVGLAGGQETQYF
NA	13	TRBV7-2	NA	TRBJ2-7	TGTGCCAGCAGCTTAGGACAGCGTTACGAGCAGTACTTC	CASSLGQRYEQYF
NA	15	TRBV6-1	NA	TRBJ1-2	TGTGCCAGCAGTGAAAGCCCCGACAGCAACTATGGCTACACCTTC	CASSESPDSNYGYTF
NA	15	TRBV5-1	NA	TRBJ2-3	TGCGCCAGCAGCTGGACAGTCGGCCGGAGAGATACGCAGTATTTT	CASSWTVGRRDTQYF
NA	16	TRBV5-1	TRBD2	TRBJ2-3	TGCGCCAGCAGCCTTGGACTAGCGGGGGGGTTAGATACGCAGTATTTT	CASSLGLAGGLDTQYF
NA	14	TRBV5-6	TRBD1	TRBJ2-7	TGTGCCAGCAGCTCCCCGGGACAGGGCTACGAGCAGTACTTC	CASSSPGQGYEQYF
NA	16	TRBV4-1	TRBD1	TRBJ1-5	TGCGCCAGCAGCCAAAGGCGGACAGGGGGCAATCAGCCCCAGCATTTT	CASSQRRTGGNQPQHF
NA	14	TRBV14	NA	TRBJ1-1	TGTGCCAGCAGTCCGCCTTGGGTTCGGAGAATCGCTTTCTTT	CASSPPWVRRIAFF
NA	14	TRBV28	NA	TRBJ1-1	TGTGCCAGCAGCCACAGGCTTATGAACACTGAAGCTTTCTTT	CASSHRLMNTEAFF
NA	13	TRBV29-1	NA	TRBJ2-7	TGCAGCGTTGAAGATACCACGAGCTACGAGCAGTACTTC	CSVEDTTSYEQYF
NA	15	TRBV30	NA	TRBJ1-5	TGTGCCTGGAGGAGGGGAGGGGGTAGCAATCAGCCCCAGCATTTT	CAWRRGGGSNQPQHF
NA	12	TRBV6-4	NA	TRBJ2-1	TGTGCCAGCACCCCCCAGGGGAATGAGCAGTTCTTC	CASTPQGNEQFF
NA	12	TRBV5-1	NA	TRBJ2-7	TGCGCCAGCAGCTTGGCCGGTCAGGTCTTTTACTTC	CASSLAGQVFYF
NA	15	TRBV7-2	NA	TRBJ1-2	TGTGCCAGCAGCTTAGTCGCAGGGTTAGAGAGGGGCTACACCTTC	CASSLVAGLERGYTF
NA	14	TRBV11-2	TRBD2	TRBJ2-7	TGTGCCAGCAGCTGGGGACTAGCGTCCTACGAGCAGTACTTC	CASSWGLASYEQYF
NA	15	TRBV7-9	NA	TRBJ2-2	TGTGCCAGCAGCTTCCAGCGAGCGAACACCGGGGAGCTGTTTTTT	CASSFQRANTGELFF